The 21 T cell receptor beta chains presented below share a single source sample, sequenced in a study of shared clonotypes between healthy human individuals (dated by TCRdb to 2020 to 2021). Libraries were made using the immunoSEQ multiplex PCR assay. The table comes from immuneACCESS by way of TCRdb, which keeps in-frame sequences with V and J called. Part of the clones is missing from these tables; in studies checked, under half for an unresolved V gene and the rest for unknown reasons. The sample profile shows about 680,000 clones; around 72% of them were found once. The ten most abundant clones make up over 1.5% of the sample. The sample consisted of memory CD4+ T cells sorted from blood. Per the publication, the cell subset or site label means: CD45RA-negative fraction. Receptors were obtained from a woman younger than 45 in good health.

The chain carries TRBV28 and TRBJ2-7, with 7 bases fitting TRBD2. This CDR3 comprises 15 residues. Per the germline V gene, CDR1 is MDHEN and CDR2 is SYDVKM. V dropped 8 bases and J dropped 7; count of bases not matched to a gene: 17. Here the CDR3 DNA reads TGTGCCAGCCGCCTTTCGGCAGCGGGATCGAGGGAGCAGTACTTC. Residues: CASRLSAAGSREQYF. Combining the CDR3 with reference TRBV28 and TRBJ2-7 gives the whole variable domain DVKVTQSSRYLVKRTGEKVFLECVQDMDHENMFWYRQDPGLGLRLIYFSYDVKMKEKGDIPEGYSVSREKKERFSLILESASTNQTSMYLCASRLSAAGSREQYFGPGTRLTVT.

J is TRBJ2-7 and V is TRBV30; D possibly uses TRBD1 or TRBD2 (5 bases each). The ends were cut back, 5 bases at V and 4 bases at J, with 12 bases in the middle. Germline V gene sequence: CDR1 GTSNPN, CDR2 SVGIG (reference sequence). CDR3 length: 12 residues. As DNA, the CDR3 is TGTGCCTGGGGGGGATACCCGTACGAGCAGTACTTC. Protein sequence: CAWGGYPYEQYF.

This chain links TRBV10-3 with TRBJ1-5, with D maybe TRBD1 (6 bases). Germline V gene lookup returns CDR1 ENHRY and CDR2 SYGVKD. The V and J ends lost 4 bases and 6 bases respectively, with 13 bases between them. The CDR3 totals 14 residues. The CDR3, as DNA: TGTGCCATCAGTGCTACAGGGCAGGGTCAGCCCCAGCATTTT. Translating it yields CAISATGQGQPQHF.

V gene TRBV28 combines with J gene TRBJ1-1; 7 nucleotides align to TRBD1. The V gene end was trimmed by 6 bases and the J gene end by 6 bases; junction bases not matched to a gene: 7. Germline CDR1 is MDHEN and CDR2 is SYDVKM. The CDR3 spans 13 residues. Here the CDR3 reads CASSTFQGAEAFF. The CDR3 region has the DNA TGTGCCAGCAGCACCTTCCAGGGGGCTGAAGCTTTCTTT.

The chain recombines TRBV5-1 with TRBJ1-2; D not resolved. The V end was cut by 4 bases, the J end by 8 bases, with 15 bases between. The CDR3 loop spans 13 amino acids. Looked up from germline, CDR1 is SGHRS and CDR2 is YFSETQ. CDR3 sequence reads: CASSADLRKGYTF. DNA of the CDR3: TGCGCCAGCAGCGCGGACCTGAGGAAAGGCTACACCTTC.

The chain joins TRBV7-9 to TRBJ2-5; TRBD2 is a possible D gene (6 bases). CDR3 length: 14 residues. Germline V CDR1 and CDR2: SEHNR, FQNEAQ (reference sequence). V was clipped by 6 bases and J by 5 bases, with 16 bases between them. The DNA of the CDR3 is TGTGCCAGCAGTCCCGAAGACAGCGGGGAGACCCAGTACTTC. As protein: CASSPEDSGETQYF.

The V and J genes are TRBV28 and TRBJ1-1; D may be TRBD1 (6 bases). The CDR3 is 13 residues long. CDR1 is MDHEN, CDR2 SYDVKM, per germline. V was pared by 7 bases and J by 4 bases, with 13 bases between. The CDR3 is CASISGAVTEAFF. In DNA, the CDR3 is TGTGCCAGCATCTCGGGGGCAGTCACTGAAGCTTTCTTT.

V gene TRBV6-1 combines with J gene TRBJ2-1; D unclear. The CDR3 contains 16 residues. V was trimmed by 4 bases and J by 0 bases, leaving 13 bases between them. Per the germline V gene, CDR1 is MNHNS and CDR2 is SASEGT. CDR3: CASSVSTLSSYNEQFF. The CDR3 DNA sequence: TGTGCCAGCAGTGTGAGTACTCTGAGCTCCTACAATGAGCAGTTCTTC.

This chain connects TRBV19 to TRBJ2-2; D is unclear. The CDR3 covers 13 residues. V was cut by 5 bases and J by 0 bases, with 4 bases left in between. CDR1 and CDR2 (germline): LNHDA, SQIVND (reference sequence). The CDR3: CASSGANTGELFF. CDR3 bases: TGTGCCAGTAGTGGCGCGAACACCGGGGAGCTGTTTTTT.

This clone came up once. The J gene is TRBJ2-2, the V gene TRBV25-1; 8 positions match TRBD2. The V and J ends lost 2 bases and 0 bases, in that order; junction bases with no gene match: 8. Per germline, CDR1 MGHDK and CDR2 SYGVNS. The CDR3 runs to 18 residues. The CDR3 reads CASSERPGLAPNTGELFF. CDR3 DNA: TGTGCCAGCAGTGAACGGCCCGGACTAGCTCCGAACACCGGGGAGCTGTTTTTT.

This clone was observed a single time. The chain couples TRBV28 to TRBJ2-7, with 12 bases fitting TRBD1. Germline CDR1 and CDR2: MDHEN and SYDVKM. The CDR3 runs to 17 residues. The V and J ends lost 4 bases and 3 bases, in that order; junction bases with no gene match: 10. This CDR3 is CASSWAPGTGGNYEQYF. CDR3 nucleotide sequence: TGTGCCAGCAGTTGGGCCCCGGGGACAGGGGGCAACTACGAGCAGTACTTC. Drawing the rest from reference TRBV28 and TRBJ2-7, the complete variable domain is DVKVTQSSRYLVKRTGEKVFLECVQDMDHENMFWYRQDPGLGLRLIYFSYDVKMKEKGDIPEGYSVSREKKERFSLILESASTNQTSMYLCASSWAPGTGGNYEQYFGPGTRLTVT.

This clone was seen more than once but under ten times. This rearrangement joins TRBV5-6 to TRBJ1-3, with D hard to call. Germline CDR1 SGHDT, CDR2 YYEEEE. The CDR3 spans 15 residues. The ends were cut back, 0 bases at V and 1 base at J, with 8 bases in the middle. The CDR3 here is CASSLGPSSGNTIYF. The CDR3 nucleotides read TGTGCCAGCAGCTTGGGTCCATCTTCTGGAAACACCATATATTTT.

V and J are TRBV11-3 and TRBJ2-7; D is ambiguous. The CDR3 consists of 14 residues. Germline CDR1 reads SGHNT; CDR2 reads YENEEA. V lost 0 bases and J 6 bases, leaving 12 bases between the germline ends. The CDR3 reads CASSLDSAVGEQYF. Written as DNA, the CDR3 is TGTGCCAGCAGCTTAGATTCTGCGGTGGGCGAGCAGTACTTC.

The CDR3 DNA is TGTGCCAGTTCTGTCGCCCAGGGCATAAGGGAGACCCAGTACTTC. Its protein product is CASSVAQGIRETQYF. The chain uses TRBV19 and TRBJ2-5; D is possibly TRBD1 (5 bases). The V end was cut by 8 bases, the J end by 5 bases, with 21 bases between. The CDR3 has 15 amino acids. Per the germline V gene, CDR1 is LNHDA and CDR2 is SQIVND (reference sequence).

This clone was seen a handful of times. The genes are TRBV28 and TRBJ2-1; a possible D gene is TRBD1 (5 bases). The CDR3 runs to 12 residues. Germline-derived CDR1 and CDR2 are MDHEN and SYDVKM. Trimming shortened V by 6 bases and J by 11 bases, and 14 bases separated the two germline ends. CDR3 sequence reads: CASSPDTDKQFF. CDR3 bases: TGTGCCAGCAGCCCGGACACGGATAAGCAGTTCTTC.

This clone was seen a single time. CDR3 DNA: TGTGCCAGCAGGGACGTGGGTTCCTATGGCTACACCTTC. Translating it yields CASRDVGSYGYTF. This chain uses TRBV6-6 with TRBJ1-2; D uncertain. CDR1 is MNHNY, CDR2 SVGAGI, per germline (reference sequence). The CDR3 spans 13 residues. V was clipped by 6 bases and J by 4 bases, with 12 bases between them.

The chain links TRBV5-6 to TRBJ2-7; no clear D. CDR1 and CDR2 from the germline V gene are SGHDT and YYEEEE. Trimming removed 4 bases from V and 0 bases from J, with 11 bases in between. This CDR3 region has 14 residues. The CDR3 here is CASSASSSSYEQYF. DNA of the CDR3: TGTGCCAGCAGCGCGTCCAGCTCCTCCTACGAGCAGTACTTC.

The chain carries TRBV4-1 and TRBJ2-7; D tentatively fits TRBD1 or TRBD2 (6 bases each). The CDR3 contains 15 residues. V was pared by 1 base and J by 6 bases, with 16 bases between. CDR1 is MGHRA, CDR2 YSYEKL, per germline. CDR3 in amino acids: CASSQGLARGGEQYF. DNA of the CDR3: TGCGCCAGCAGCCAAGGTCTTGCCAGGGGAGGCGAGCAGTACTTC.

The chain joins TRBV28 to TRBJ2-7; TRBD1 matches at 8 bases. J gave up 3 bases and V 11 bases, and 15 bases lay outside the gene matches. CDR1 is MDHEN, CDR2 SYDVKM, per germline. The CDR3 spans 15 residues. In DNA, the CDR3 is TGTGCCGTCCAAACCGGGACAGGAACCTTCTACGAGCAGTACTTC. Translated, it gives CAVQTGTGTFYEQYF.

The CDR3 loop is CASSILLRDEKLFF. For the CDR3, the DNA is TGTGCCAGTAGTATATTGCTCAGAGATGAAAAACTGTTTTTT. The rearrangement joins TRBV19 to TRBJ1-4; D is undetermined. Germline lookup yields CDR1 LNHDA and CDR2 SQIVND (reference sequence). The V end was cut by 2 bases, the J end by 6 bases, with 10 bases between. The CDR3 is made up of 14 amino acids.

The chain combines TRBV6-6 with TRBJ2-5; D may be TRBD2 (6 bases). The DNA matches TRBJ2-7 better at its end, which makes the J call doubtful. The CDR3 loop spans 13 amino acids. Germline CDR1 is MNHNY and CDR2 is SVGAGI (reference sequence). CDR3 coding DNA: TGTGCCAGCAGTTACGGGAGGACCTACGAGCAGTACTTC. Its translation: CASSYGRTYEQYF.